This T cell receptor (beta chain) was obtained from a study of T cell repertoires in urothelial bladder cancer (dated by TCRdb to the late 2010s). About the full investigation: Of the roughly twelve resected lesions, three were clinically staged as cT0, three as cTa, three as cT1 and three as cT2 or greater. Eleven to twelve patients with bladder lesions undergoing transurethral resection were identified prospectively. TCR repertoire clonality in bladder tumors was compared with TCR repertoire clonality in benign bladder inflammation. Twelve resected bladder lesions were studied, comprising urothelial carcinoma (UC+) and benign (UC-) specimens. Study-wide conclusions, independent of this receptor: In carcinoma specimens a single T-cell clone made up as much as 17% of infiltrating lymphocytes, compared with roughly 2% in benign specimens. Urothelial carcinoma specimens contained fewer T cells than benign specimens, with a median of around 5,600 versus 24,000. Carcinoma specimens had a median tumor infiltrating lymphocyte percentage of 2%, while benign specimens had a median of around 12%.

The germline V and J ends show losses of 3 bases and 4 bases respectively, and no gene match explains 9 bases of the junction. The CDR3 numbers 16 residues from cysteine through phenylalanine. Only the CDR3 region is kept as DNA, spanning 48 bases read in frame from base 1. As encoded in the germline V gene, CDR1 is SGDLS while CDR2 is YYNGEE. Benign (UC-) specimens were resected bladder lesions without urothelial carcinoma. Bladder lesion specimens were collected at transurethral resection and stored at -80C. DNA was extracted from bladder specimens collected at transurethral resection. Remarks on this clone: No antigen is known for it. Per-base qualities were not stored, and no clone one base away is much larger.

The immunoSEQ assay was used to sequence the CDR3 region of the TCR beta chain. Per the original workflow: For every specimen, the T-cell fraction, clonal dominance and maximum TCR clone frequency were calculated. TCRdb mirrors the immuneACCESS table, restricted to in-frame sequences. Some clones are absent from its copies; in checked studies, under half trace to an unresolved V gene, and the reason for the others is unknown. V and J calls and clone size are given by that table; D and trimming were obtained from the DNA. This sample holds 9,500 to 13,000 clones; roughly 72% were observed only once. Around 7% of the sample goes to the ten largest clones.

The receptor was derived from a human donor with a benign inflammatory bladder lesion. Sequencing used tumor-infiltrating cells from bladder cancer. The V and J genes are TRBV9 and TRBJ2-3; TRBD2 lines up with 9 middle nucleotides. CDR3 protein: CASSGEVGLAADTQYF. The DNA sequence is given as TGTGCCAGCAGCGGAGAGGTGGGACTAGCAGCAGATACGCAGTATTTT.